In this sample, the clone carrying this T cell receptor beta chain turned up once. Germline values: CDR1 MNHEY, CDR2 SVGAGI. The CDR3 loop spans 13 amino acids. V was trimmed by 9 bases and J by 3 bases, leaving 14 bases between them. The data originate from a study of T cell changes during pregnancy in multiple sclerosis. Generated by immunoSEQ multiplex PCR, the TCRdb table keeps only in-frame clones and is missing some. The sample lists some 80,000 clones, approximately 90% occurring once. Sequencing was performed on peripheral blood, taken in the first trimester of pregnancy. The rearrangement joins TRBV6-5 to TRBJ1-2; possible D gene TRBD1, 6 bases. The receptor was isolated from a female donor with multiple sclerosis, enrolled in a pregnancy study. The CDR3 protein is CASARGGYYGYTF. CDR3 nucleotides: TGTGCCAGTGCGCGGGGGGGCTACTATGGCTACACCTTC.